Below, 14 T cell receptor beta chains from the same sample are listed, as sequenced in a study of blood T cells in healthy people across ages. PCR was performed a second time for about 6 to 12 cycles using a sample-barcoded 5' primer and a J-beta primer mix. TCRdb recomputed calls from the 5' RACE reads with MiXCR, one row per CDR3 protein. The sample records 790,000 or so distinct CDR3 sequences, 46% being singletons. The sequenced sample was blood. The receptors derive from a man at least 80 years old in good health.

For this clonotype: A much larger clone lies a single base off, so this may be a read error. The rearrangement links TRBV7-9 to TRBJ2-3, with a tentative D call TRBD2 (5 bases). Looked up from germline, CDR1 is SEHNR and CDR2 is FQNEAQ (reference sequence). Deletions cut 7 bases from V and 0 bases from J, with 11 bases between. This CDR3 has 14 residues. The DNA for the CDR3 is TGTGCCAGCACCGGAGGAGCTAGCACAGATACGCAGTATTTT. Translating it yields CASTGGASTDTQYF.

The chain employs TRBV28 and TRBJ2-3; D unclear. The germline V and J ends were trimmed by 7 bases and 3 bases, with 11 bases remaining between them. Germline-derived CDR1 and CDR2 are MDHEN and SYDVKM. CDR3 size: 13 residues. The CDR3 nucleotides are TGTGCCAGCACCTATATTCGAACAGATACGCAGTATTTT. It codes for CASTYIRTDTQYF.

This clonotype has only a few counts. The chain employs TRBV5-1 and TRBJ2-1; 15 bases fit TRBD2. J gave up 7 bases and V 3 bases, and 8 bases lay outside the gene matches. Germline CDR1 and CDR2: SGHRS and YFSETQ. The CDR3 runs to 17 residues. CDR3 loop: CASSSGTSGRSSNEQFF. The CDR3 region has the DNA TGCGCCAGCAGCTCTGGGACTAGCGGGAGGTCGTCGAATGAGCAGTTCTTC.

This clonotype was recorded many times. The chain uses TRBV20-1 and TRBJ2-3; 8 bases match TRBD1. The CDR3 has 15 residues. J lost 0 bases, V lost 2 bases, and 4 bases had no gene match. CDR1 and CDR2 (germline): DFQATT, SNEGSKA (reference sequence). The CDR3 DNA sequence: TGCAGTGCTAGACGTCAGGGGGCTAGCACAGATACGCAGTATTTT. This sequence encodes CSARRQGASTDTQYF.

The chain recombines TRBV13 with TRBJ1-2; 10 nucleotides match TRBD1. Germline V lookup: CDR1 PRHDT, CDR2 FYEKMQ (reference sequence). This CDR3 has 13 residues. The V gene end was trimmed by 6 bases and the J gene end by 8 bases; junction bases not matched to a gene: 6. The CDR3: CASRRTGGSGYTF. Here the CDR3 DNA reads TGTGCCAGCAGGAGGACAGGGGGGAGCGGCTACACCTTC.

V and J are TRBV6-2 or TRBV6-3 and TRBJ2-5, with a tentative D call TRBD1 (6 bases). The J call is uncertain, as TRBJ2-7 better fits the DNA end. Germline CDR1 reads MNHEY; CDR2 reads SVGEGT. There are 18 residues in the CDR3. The CDR3 bases are TGTGCCAGCAGTTACTCCACAGTGGGGGCCAGCTTAGTCTACGAGCAGTACTTC. Translated: CASSYSTVGASLVYEQYF.

This clonotype was seen a few times. This chain connects TRBV27 to TRBJ2-7; maybe TRBD2 (6 bases). Looked up from germline, CDR1 is MNHEY and CDR2 is SMNVEV (reference sequence). The CDR3 runs 14 residues. The V end was cut by 5 bases, the J end by 2 bases, with 13 bases between. The CDR3 bases are TGTGCCAGCAGTCGATCCGGGACTGCCTACGAGCAGTACTTC. Its protein is CASSRSGTAYEQYF.

J is TRBJ2-3 and V is TRBV7-2; a possible D gene is TRBD2 (5 bases). V was cut by 2 bases and J by 0 bases, with 9 bases left in between. Germline values: CDR1 SGHTA, CDR2 FQGNSA. This CDR3 has 15 residues. CDR3 region: CASSLSVASTDTQYF. The CDR3 DNA is TGTGCCAGCAGCTTAAGTGTAGCGAGCACAGATACGCAGTATTTT. The variable domain in full, completed from reference TRBV7-2 and TRBJ2-3, reads GAGVSQSPSNKVTEKGKDVELRCDPISGHTALYWYRQSLGQGLEFLIYFQGNSAPDKSGLPSDRFSAERTGGSVSTLTIQRTQQEDSAVYLCASSLSVASTDTQYFGPGTRLTVL.

This clonotype was recorded once. This sequence joins TRBV6-6 and TRBJ2-3; D gene uncertain. Germline loops: CDR1 MNHNY, CDR2 SVGAGI (reference sequence). V lost 4 bases and J 7 bases, leaving 21 bases between the germline ends. The CDR3 spans 16 residues. The CDR3 sequence is CASSCRQVEFANTQYF. The CDR3 nucleotides read TGTGCCAGCAGTTGCCGGCAGGTTGAATTCGCAAATACGCAGTATTTT.

This chain joins TRBV11-1 and TRBJ2-4; TRBD1 is a possible D gene (6 bases). The J call may be incorrect, as the DNA end agrees better with TRBJ2-7. Germline CDR1 reads SGHAT; CDR2 reads FQDESV (reference sequence). CDR3 size: 15 residues. The CDR3 coding sequence is TGTGCCAGCAGCTTAAATATAGGACAGCAGTACGAGCAGTACTTC. This sequence encodes CASSLNIGQQYEQYF.

The genes are TRBV11-2 and TRBJ2-1, with D tentatively TRBD2 (6 bases). This CDR3 is built from 18 residues. The germline CDR1 and CDR2 sequences are SGHAT and FQNNGV. The V and J ends lost 4 bases and 9 bases respectively, with 28 bases between them. The CDR3 region is CASSSQKGAAGLGGEQFF. The DNA of the CDR3 is TGTGCCAGCAGCTCCCAAAAGGGTGCTGCAGGGCTGGGAGGTGAGCAGTTCTTC.

To note about this clonotype: Mismatch with germline at one junction end may stem from a read error. V is TRBV2 and J is TRBJ2-7; perhaps TRBD2 as D (5 bases). Germline V gene data show CDR1 as SNHLY and CDR2 as FYNNEI. This CDR3 contains 12 residues. The CDR3 sequence is CASNEYRGEQYF. DNA of the CDR3: TGTGCCAGCAATGAATATCGGGGCGAGCAGTACTTC.

Of note for this clonotype: Given a much more abundant clone one base away, this may be a read error. The V call is TRBV6-6, the J call TRBJ2-5, with D possibly TRBD2 on 6 matching bases. Per the germline V gene, CDR1 is MNHNY and CDR2 is SVGAGI (reference sequence). The CDR3 has 14 amino acids. The DNA for the CDR3 is TGTGCCAGCAGTTACGGCGGGGACCGAGAGACCCGGTACTTC. Translation gives CASSYGGDRETRYF.

The chain employs TRBV28 and TRBJ1-2, with D possibly matching TRBD1 (6 bases). This CDR3 comprises 15 residues. Trimming left V 6 bases short and J 0 bases short, with 14 bases between. From germline, CDR1 is MDHEN and CDR2 SYDVKM. The CDR3 is CASSPGHFSNYGYTF. The CDR3 region has the DNA TGTGCCAGCAGCCCGGGACACTTCTCTAACTATGGCTACACCTTC.